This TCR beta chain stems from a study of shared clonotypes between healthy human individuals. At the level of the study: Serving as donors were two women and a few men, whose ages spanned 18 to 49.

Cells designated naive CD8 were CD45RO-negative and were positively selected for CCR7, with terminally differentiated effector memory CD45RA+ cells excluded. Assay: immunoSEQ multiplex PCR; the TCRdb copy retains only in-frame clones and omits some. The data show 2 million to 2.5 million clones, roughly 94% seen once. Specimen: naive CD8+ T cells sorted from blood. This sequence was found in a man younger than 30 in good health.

This CDR3 reads CASSQHGTTYEQYF. CDR3 coding DNA: TGCGCCAGCAGCCAACACGGTACTACCTACGAGCAGTACTTC. The chain recombines TRBV4-1 with TRBJ2-7, with D uncertain. V dropped 2 bases and J dropped 2 bases, with 10 bases sitting between them. The CDR3 has 14 residues. Germline V gene data show CDR1 as MGHRA and CDR2 as YSYEKL.